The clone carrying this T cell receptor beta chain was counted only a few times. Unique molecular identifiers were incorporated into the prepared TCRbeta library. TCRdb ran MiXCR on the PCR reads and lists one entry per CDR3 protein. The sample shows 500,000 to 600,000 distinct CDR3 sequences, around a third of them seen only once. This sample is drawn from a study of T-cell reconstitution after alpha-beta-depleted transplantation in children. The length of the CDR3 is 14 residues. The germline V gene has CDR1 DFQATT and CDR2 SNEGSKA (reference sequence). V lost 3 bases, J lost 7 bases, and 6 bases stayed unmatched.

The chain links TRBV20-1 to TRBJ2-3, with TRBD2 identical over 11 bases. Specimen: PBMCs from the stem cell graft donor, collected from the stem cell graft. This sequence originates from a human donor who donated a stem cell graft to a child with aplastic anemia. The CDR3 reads CSARIAGGANTQYF. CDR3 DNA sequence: TGCAGTGCTAGGATAGCGGGAGGGGCAAATACGCAGTATTTT.